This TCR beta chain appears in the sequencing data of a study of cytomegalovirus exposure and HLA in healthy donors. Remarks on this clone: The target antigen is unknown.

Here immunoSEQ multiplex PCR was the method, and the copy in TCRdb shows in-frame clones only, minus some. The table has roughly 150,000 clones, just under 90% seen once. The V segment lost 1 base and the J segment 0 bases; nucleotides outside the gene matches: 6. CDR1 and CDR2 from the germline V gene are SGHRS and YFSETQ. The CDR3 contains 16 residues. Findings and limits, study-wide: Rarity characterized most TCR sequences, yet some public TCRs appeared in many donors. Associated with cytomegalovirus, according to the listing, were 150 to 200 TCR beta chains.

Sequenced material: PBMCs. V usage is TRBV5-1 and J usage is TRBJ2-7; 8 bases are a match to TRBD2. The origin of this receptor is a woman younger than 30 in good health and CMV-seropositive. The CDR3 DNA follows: TGCGCCAGCAGCTTGACGACTAGCGAACACTCCTACGAGCAGTACTTC. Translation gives CASSLTTSEHSYEQYF.